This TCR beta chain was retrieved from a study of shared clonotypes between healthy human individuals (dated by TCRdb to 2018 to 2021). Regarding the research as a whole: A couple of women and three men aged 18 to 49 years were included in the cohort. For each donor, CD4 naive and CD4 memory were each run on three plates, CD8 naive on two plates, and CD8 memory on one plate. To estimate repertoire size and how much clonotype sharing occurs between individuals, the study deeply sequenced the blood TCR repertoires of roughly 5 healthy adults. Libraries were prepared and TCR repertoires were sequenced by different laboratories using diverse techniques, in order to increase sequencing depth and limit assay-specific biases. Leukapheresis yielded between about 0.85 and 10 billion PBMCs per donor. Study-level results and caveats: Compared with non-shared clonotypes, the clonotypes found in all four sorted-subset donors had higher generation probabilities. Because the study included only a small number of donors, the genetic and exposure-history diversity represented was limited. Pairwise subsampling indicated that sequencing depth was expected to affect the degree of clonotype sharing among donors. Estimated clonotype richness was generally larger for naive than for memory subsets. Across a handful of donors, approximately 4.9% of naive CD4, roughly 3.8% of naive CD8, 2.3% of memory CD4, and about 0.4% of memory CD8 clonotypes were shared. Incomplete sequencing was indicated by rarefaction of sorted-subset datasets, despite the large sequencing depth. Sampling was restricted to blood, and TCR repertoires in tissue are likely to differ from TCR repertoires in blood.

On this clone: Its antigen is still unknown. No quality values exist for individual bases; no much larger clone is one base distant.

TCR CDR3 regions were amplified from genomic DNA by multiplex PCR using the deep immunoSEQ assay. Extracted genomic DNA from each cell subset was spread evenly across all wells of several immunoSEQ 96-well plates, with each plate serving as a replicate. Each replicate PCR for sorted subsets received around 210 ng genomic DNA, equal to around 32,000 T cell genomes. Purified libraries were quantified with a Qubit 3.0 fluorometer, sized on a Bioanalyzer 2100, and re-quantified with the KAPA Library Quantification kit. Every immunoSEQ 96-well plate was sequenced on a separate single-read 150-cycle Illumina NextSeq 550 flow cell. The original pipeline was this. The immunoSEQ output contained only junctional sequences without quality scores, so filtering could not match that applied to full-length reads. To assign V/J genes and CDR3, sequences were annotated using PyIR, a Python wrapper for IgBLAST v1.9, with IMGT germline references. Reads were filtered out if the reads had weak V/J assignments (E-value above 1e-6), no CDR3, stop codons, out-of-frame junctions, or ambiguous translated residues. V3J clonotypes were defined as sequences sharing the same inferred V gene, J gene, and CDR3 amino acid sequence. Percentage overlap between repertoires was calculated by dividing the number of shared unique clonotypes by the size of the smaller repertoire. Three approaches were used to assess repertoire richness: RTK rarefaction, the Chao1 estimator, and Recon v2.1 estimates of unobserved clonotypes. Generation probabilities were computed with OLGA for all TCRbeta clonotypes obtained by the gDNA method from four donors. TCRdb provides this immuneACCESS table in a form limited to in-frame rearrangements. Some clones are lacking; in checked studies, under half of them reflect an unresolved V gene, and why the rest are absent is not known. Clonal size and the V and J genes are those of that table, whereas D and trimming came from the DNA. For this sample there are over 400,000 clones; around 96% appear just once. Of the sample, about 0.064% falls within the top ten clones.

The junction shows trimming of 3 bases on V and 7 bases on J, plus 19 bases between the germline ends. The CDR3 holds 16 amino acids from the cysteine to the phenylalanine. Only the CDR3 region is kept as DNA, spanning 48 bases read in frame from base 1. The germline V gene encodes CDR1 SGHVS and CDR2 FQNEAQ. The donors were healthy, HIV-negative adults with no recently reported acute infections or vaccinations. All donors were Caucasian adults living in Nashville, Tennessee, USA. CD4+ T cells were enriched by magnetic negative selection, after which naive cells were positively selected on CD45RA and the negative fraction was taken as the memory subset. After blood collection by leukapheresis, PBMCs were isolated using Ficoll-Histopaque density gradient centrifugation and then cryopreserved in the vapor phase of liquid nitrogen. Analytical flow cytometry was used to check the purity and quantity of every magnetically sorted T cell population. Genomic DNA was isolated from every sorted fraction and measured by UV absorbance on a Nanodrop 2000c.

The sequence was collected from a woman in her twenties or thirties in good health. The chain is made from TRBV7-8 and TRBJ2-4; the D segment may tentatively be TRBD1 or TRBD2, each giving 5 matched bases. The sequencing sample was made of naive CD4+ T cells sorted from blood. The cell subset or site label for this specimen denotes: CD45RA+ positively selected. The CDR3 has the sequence CASSFFRGTAANIQYF. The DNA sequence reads TGTGCCAGCAGCTTCTTTAGAGGGACCGCCGCGAACATTCAGTACTTC.